Each of the 16 T cell receptor beta chains below was sequenced from the same sample in a study of blood T cell repertoires in COVID-19. Only in-frame clones appear in the TCRdb table, and some are missing; sequencing was by immunoSEQ multiplex PCR. The table records under 400,000 clones, roughly 90% of them present only once. The sequencing input was peripheral blood. The source is a young woman with COVID-19, enrolled during active disease.

The chain combines TRBV6-5 with TRBJ2-3; 8 nucleotides match TRBD1. Germline-derived CDR1 and CDR2 are MNHEY and SVGAGI. This CDR3 has 15 residues. Trimming at V came to 5 bases and at J to 0 bases, leaving 4 bases not matched to a gene. CDR3 amino acids: CASSTGGASTDTQYF. The CDR3 DNA reads TGTGCCAGCAGTACAGGGGGAGCTAGCACAGATACGCAGTATTTT.

This sequence joins TRBV25-1 and TRBJ2-3; TRBD2 agrees at 9 bases. Per the germline V gene, CDR1 is MGHDK and CDR2 is SYGVNS. The length of the CDR3 is 17 residues. V lost 2 bases, J lost 5 bases, and 11 bases stayed unmatched. As DNA, the CDR3 is TGTGCCAGCAGTGAAATGGGGAGCGGGAGGCGCGGAGATACGCAGTATTTT. Translation: CASSEMGSGRRGDTQYF.

The chain uses TRBV7-3 and TRBJ2-1, with D unclear. The CDR3 is 13 amino acids. From germline, CDR1 is SGHTA and CDR2 FQGTGA. V gave up 2 bases and J gave up 6 bases, with 8 bases separating them. Here the CDR3 reads CASSLGARNEQFF. The CDR3 nucleotides read TGTGCCAGCAGCTTAGGAGCCCGCAATGAGCAGTTCTTC.

This chain links TRBV10-3 with TRBJ2-1, with TRBD1 matching 8 bases. There are 16 residues in the CDR3. In germline, CDR1 is ENHRY, CDR2 SYGVKD. V shed 0 bases, J shed 6 bases, and the junction held 7 bases outside the gene matches. CDR3 amino acids: CAISESGTGGPNEQFF. Written as DNA, the CDR3 is TGTGCCATCAGTGAGTCGGGTACAGGGGGGCCCAATGAGCAGTTCTTC.

This clone was counted ten times or more. The gene calls are TRBV5-6 and TRBJ1-5; the D is unclear. The V end was cut by 3 bases, the J end by 0 bases, with 7 bases between. Germline CDR1 is SGHDT and CDR2 is YYEEEE. There are 14 residues in the CDR3. For the CDR3, the DNA is TGTGCCAGCAGCTCTCTTTATAGCAATCAGCCCCAGCATTTT. This sequence encodes CASSSLYSNQPQHF.

This clone was seen just once. The chain employs TRBV13 and TRBJ2-1; 7 positions agree with TRBD1. The germline V gene encodes CDR1 PRHDT and CDR2 FYEKMQ (reference sequence). The CDR3 length is 13 residues. After removal of 8 bases from V and 4 bases from J, the junction contained 5 bases not matched to a gene. CDR3 coding DNA: TGTGCCAGCCGGGACAGAGCTTACAATGAGCAGTTCTTC. Its protein product is CASRDRAYNEQFF.

The rearrangement links TRBV6-5 to TRBJ1-2, with no clear D. V lost 3 bases to trimming and J lost 7 bases, with 6 bases between them. The CDR3 is 11 residues long. CDR1 is MNHEY and CDR2 is SVGAGI in the germline V gene. Written as DNA, the CDR3 is TGTGCCAGCAGTTATGGAGGTGGCTACACCTTC. Its protein product is CASSYGGGYTF.

V usage is TRBV18 and J usage is TRBJ2-5; 7 bases are shared with TRBD1. The CDR3 covers 15 residues. Germline V lookup: CDR1 KGHSH, CDR2 LQKENI. V lost 0 bases, J lost 5 bases, and 6 bases stayed unmatched. CDR3 residues: CASSPPGRGLETQYF. CDR3 DNA sequence: TGTGCCAGCTCACCACCGGGCAGGGGGTTGGAGACCCAGTACTTC.

V and J are TRBV16 and TRBJ1-1; 7 positions agree with TRBD1. This CDR3 region has 11 residues. V shed 6 bases and J 11 bases; nucleotides not matched to a gene: 6. The V gene's germline CDR1 is KGHSY and CDR2 FQNENV. The CDR3 DNA sequence: TGTGCCAGCAGTCCGGGACAGTTCGCTTTCTTT. Translated, it gives CASSPGQFAFF. The variable domain in full, completed from reference TRBV16 and TRBJ1-1, reads GEEVAQTPKHLVRGEGQKAKLYCAPIKGHSYVFWYQQVLKNEFKFLISFQNENVFDETGMPKERFSAKCLPNSPCSLEIQATKLEDSAVYFCASSPGQFAFFGQGTRLTVV.

The J gene is TRBJ2-3, the V gene TRBV5-1; 9 nucleotides line up with TRBD1. V dropped 6 bases and J dropped 7; count of bases not matched to a gene: 12. This CDR3 region has 15 residues. Germline-derived CDR1 and CDR2 are SGHRS and YFSETQ. This CDR3 reads CASNPTGGVGNTQYF. The CDR3 bases are TGCGCCAGCAACCCGACAGGGGGGGTAGGAAATACGCAGTATTTT.

The chain links TRBV5-1 to TRBJ1-1; 7 bases agree with TRBD1. Per germline, CDR1 SGHRS and CDR2 YFSETQ. This CDR3 has 14 amino acids. The trim removed 3 bases at V and 1 base at J, leaving 3 bases unmatched. CDR3 DNA: TGCGCCAGCAGCTCCGGGACAGCGAACACTGAAGCTTTCTTT. Protein product: CASSSGTANTEAFF.

V is TRBV28 and J is TRBJ1-1; D may be TRBD1 (6 bases). V dropped 8 bases and J dropped 2 bases, with 12 bases sitting between them. The germline V gene encodes CDR1 MDHEN and CDR2 SYDVKM. This CDR3 has 13 residues. CDR3 DNA sequence: TGTGCCAGCGGGGGCAGGCCTAACACTGAAGCTTTCTTT. Protein sequence: CASGGRPNTEAFF.

For the CDR3, the DNA is TGTGCCAGCAGCACCCGGACTAGCGGGATCCTCTCTGGGGCCAACGTCCTGACTTTC. Protein sequence: CASSTRTSGILSGANVLTF. This chain links TRBV5-4 with TRBJ2-6; 12 nucleotides align to TRBD2. J gave up 0 bases and V 4 bases, and 8 bases lay outside the gene matches. This CDR3 is built from 19 residues. Looked up from germline, CDR1 is SGHNT and CDR2 is YYREEE (reference sequence).

This clone was seen a handful of times. The J gene is TRBJ1-2, the V gene TRBV19; 7 bases map to TRBD1. The J segment lost 7 bases and the V segment lost 8 bases, leaving 16 bases of the junction unmatched. The germline gives CDR1 LNHDA, CDR2 SQIVND (reference sequence). This CDR3 is 15 amino acids long. The CDR3 bases are TGTGCCAGTGGGGCTCCGGGACAGTTAGGACTTGGCTACACCTTC. It codes for CASGAPGQLGLGYTF. The complete variable domain, with remaining parts taken from reference TRBV19 and TRBJ1-2, reads DGGITQSPKYLFRKEGQNVTLSCEQNLNHDAMYWYRQDPGQGLRLIYYSQIVNDFQKGDIAEGYSVSREKKESFPLTVTSAQKNPTAFYLCASGAPGQLGLGYTFGSGTRLTVV.

Of note for this clone: Other nucleotide sequences in the sample specify the same CDR3. This chain links TRBV3-1 (or the pseudogene TRBV3-2) with TRBJ1-2; D remains unclear. Germline-derived CDR1 and CDR2 are LGHDT and YNNKEL (reference sequence). V was trimmed by 1 base and J by 2 bases, leaving 5 bases between them. CDR3 size: 13 residues. The CDR3 nucleotides are TGTGCCAGCAGCCAAGGGCGGAACTATGGCTACACCTTC. It translates to CASSQGRNYGYTF.

The chain carries TRBV6-5 and TRBJ1-1; D is unresolved. CDR3 length: 14 amino acids. V gave up 2 bases and J gave up 1 base, with 8 bases separating them. CDR1 is MNHEY and CDR2 is SVGAGI in the germline V gene. The CDR3 protein is CASSYEEQNTEAFF. Written as DNA, the CDR3 is TGTGCCAGCAGTTACGAGGAGCAGAACACTGAAGCTTTCTTT.